This T cell receptor (beta chain) was sequenced in a study of cytomegalovirus exposure and HLA in healthy donors (dated by TCRdb to about 2017). For context, the study as a whole: An earlier analysis of about 560 of the donors reported 276 Gb of sequence data and 100 million to 120 million unique TCR beta sequences obtained from around 190 million T cells. Approximately 310 gigabases of sequencing data and approximately 85 million unique TCR sequences were included in an early release covering about 700 HLA-typed donors. Of the approximately 400 genotyped donors, about 80% fell in the genetic ancestry cluster associated with self-reported Caucasian donors. The aim of the study was to test whether cataloging public T cell receptors could identify signatures of past pathogen exposure. The T cell repertoires of around 670 subjects were profiled by immunosequencing and related to cytomegalovirus serostatus. In addition to the first cohort of 666 subjects, a separate validation cohort of under 150 different subjects was used. The study combined high-throughput TCR immunosequencing, statistical association of individual TCRs with disease status, and machine learning to predict cytomegalovirus infection status. A later analysis re-examined previously published TCR beta repertoires from roughly 650 donors and added high-resolution HLA genotyping to investigate patterns of TCR occurrence. Rather than drawing on any new phenotypic data, the later analysis identified candidate immune exposures from TCR beta sequences and the way those sequences occurred across donors. An earlier analysis of some 600 of the donors applied high-throughput TCR beta sequencing to assess whether each TCR beta V gene segment acted as functional or pseudogenic. Alongside the repertoire data, information on donor age, sex, ethnicity and CMV serostatus was compiled. A later genetic analysis took genome-wide SNP genotypes for about three fifths of the 666 donors and used that subset as a discovery cohort. All discovery cohort repertoires had been generated using a single sequencing platform. HLA typing included class I and class II loci at four-digit resolution. Typing coverage varied by locus: 629-630 donors for A, B, C, DRB1 and DQB1; approximately 520 for DQA1; 606 for DPA1; under 490 for DPB1. A handful of DR-DQ haplotypes were handled as single units for association and clustering because linkage in the cohort was strong. Among almost 400 genotyped donors of the cohort, an average of approximately 230,000 unique TCR beta nucleotide sequences were sequenced per donor, about a sixth of them non-productive.

V loses 2 bases, J loses 7 bases, and the germline ends lie 6 bases apart. Looking up the germline V gene yields CDR1 MNHEY and CDR2 SVGAGI. The cysteine opens and the phenylalanine closes a CDR3 of 11 amino acids. Left in the record is the CDR3 DNA by itself, 33 bases read in frame from the first base. Receptors were amplified or captured by the immunoSEQ multiplex PCR assay. For the multiplex PCR, a mixture combining 60 forward primers for TCR Vbeta segments and 13 reverse primers for TCR Jbeta segments was used. Amplification of the CDR3 region of rearranged TCR beta genes was performed with a multiplex PCR assay on genomic DNA. The Illumina HiSeq System was used to sequence the amplified TCR beta libraries as 87-base-pair reads. For the original study's pipeline: Across the 670 or so repertoires, a later analysis counted some 80 million unique TCR beta chains, some 11 million of which were shared by at least two donors. Raw reads were error-corrected and collapsed into unique sequences by a nearest-neighbor algorithm in which closely related sequences were merged to remove PCR and sequencing errors. To assign V, D and J gene segments, CDR3 sequences were aligned to IMGT reference sequences. For a sequence to be retained, at least a six-nucleotide match to both a V gene segment and a J gene segment was required. Rearrangements were called productive when the CDR3 lacked stop codons and stayed in frame with V and J; all others were non-productive. Following IMGT convention, CDR3 was defined as the stretch from the second conserved V-encoded cysteine to the conserved J-encoded phenylalanine. The earlier analysis of about 570 of the donors excluded any sequence lacking an unambiguous match to a single V gene segment. An earlier analysis of approximately 590 of the donors classified V segments as functional when productive rearrangements were above 56.7% and as segregating when the standard deviation between donors was above 5%. To diagnose cytomegalovirus status from the catalog of TCR beta chain sequences, a statistical classification framework was built. V and J gene assignment, in a later analysis, came from comparing TCR nucleotide sequences with IMGT/GENE-DB human TR gene sequences. The TCRdist pipeline was used in a later analysis to assign CDR3 sequences and most-parsimonious VDJ recombination scenarios. In a later analysis, each TCR beta chain was defined by its CDR3 amino acid sequence together with its V-gene family, and reads without a unique V-gene family were excluded. In a later analysis, some 600 highly shared, low-generation-probability nucleotide sequences were removed to address suspected cross-contamination and a sequencing artifact. For each public chain, a later analysis derived a clonal expansion index from normalized ranks of inferred template counts within each repertoire. In a later analysis, generation probabilities were computed with a VDJ recombination model fitted to out-of-frame rearrangements, and the resulting probabilities were checked against IGoR. Hypergeometric tests were used in a later analysis to score TCR-TCR, TCR-HLA and TCR-CMV co-occurrence, with a repertoire-size bias correction applied to the TCR pairs. A later analysis estimated false discovery rates by permuting HLA or CMV assignments 20 times. A later analysis grouped co-occurring TCRs with DBSCAN, adding TCRdist sequence similarity when clustering within HLA-allele-positive subsets. Repertoires with fewer than 30,000 or more than 120,000 public chains were left out of co-occurrence clustering, as were five repertoires with anomalous nucleotide sharing. As stored in TCRdb, this immuneACCESS dataset retains in-frame rearrangements with V and J assigned. A fraction of the clones does not appear; measured against another copy, unresolved V genes explain less than half of the discrepancy, and the remainder lacks a known reason. Clone size and V and J calls were adopted from that table, with D and trimming inferred from the DNA. Across this sample there are fewer than 200,000 clones, with around three quarters seen only once. The ten largest account for around an eighth of the sample.

The cohort comprised approximately 700 healthy bone marrow donors. Cohort members were all nominally healthy when sampled, although unrecorded immune exposures were likely present. The donor was CMV seropositive and was included in the group of 250 to 300 seropositive cohort members. Every donor gave a peripheral blood sample, and the peripheral blood mononuclear cells from that sample were used for TCR beta sequencing. Genomic DNA extraction from the blood cell samples was performed with the Qiagen DNeasy Blood Extraction Kit. Broad study findings and their caveats: Specific HLA alleles were associated with roughly 16,000 TCR beta sequences at a false discovery rate of 0.05 in a later analysis. A later analysis found that TCR association rates varied across HLA loci, with DRB1 alleles showing the most associated TCRs and HLA-C alleles the fewest. A total of 164 TCR beta chains were listed by the study as associated with cytomegalovirus. When HLA alleles, especially DR and DQ, strongly co-occurred, attributing TCR associations to individual alleles was difficult. Because the 87-base-pair reads could not distinguish some IMGT-functional V segments, including TRBV6-2 and TRBV6-3, those segments were excluded. The classifier was reported to diagnose cytomegalovirus status with high specificity and sensitivity in both the original cohort and the validation cohort. In a later analysis, HLA-associated TCR beta chains were found to be more clonally expanded and to have lower generation probabilities than equally common non-associated chains. Several of the top co-occurrence clusters appeared to be linked to parvovirus B19, influenza, CMV and Epstein-Barr virus, according to a later analysis. Across donors, most TCR sequences were observed very rarely, whereas some public TCRs were present in many individuals. A further reported finding was that TCR beta sequences accurately predicted the HLA-A and HLA-B alleles for most subjects in the first cohort. Approximately 18 rarely observed V segments, including chromosome 9 orphons, were excluded from the earlier analysis of almost 600 of the donors because counts were too low. Because HLA typing was unavailable for some donors at each locus, only the typed subset was used in association tests. A later genetic analysis reported fewer N-insertions in productive TCRs among donors in an Asian-associated ancestry cluster than the roughly 650-donor mean. The sequencing pipeline was judged likely to have produced a cluster of highly shared sequence variants as a technical artifact. Roughly uniform sequencing depth across donors was assumed in presence/absence analyses, although this assumption may not hold. Immune exposure information for the cohort was limited to CMV serostatus. Only TCR beta chains were sequenced in this cohort, and the absence of alpha or paired-chain data limited detectable features. In an earlier analysis of about 600 of the donors, most TCR beta V segments appeared in productive rearrangements about 87% or about 30% of the time, broadly matching IMGT annotations. According to a later analysis, most CMV-associated TCR beta chains appeared to be HLA-restricted, and the HLA associations seemed to be driven largely by CMV exposure. An association between a missense DCLRE1C variant and V-gene and J-gene trimming of TCR beta chains was found in a later genetic analysis and replicated in an independent cohort. In vitro tests confirmed that a few of the cytomegalovirus-associated TCR beta chains recognize cytomegalovirus antigens. Correlated functional status among segregating V segments might reflect linkage disequilibrium, but an unknown experimental factor could not be ruled out. The authors suggested that the approach could potentially be extended to other disease states and immunological phenotypes.

Remarks on this clone: Its antigen is still unknown. Base qualities are missing; no much larger clone stands one base away.

The rearrangement combines TRBV6-5 with TRBJ2-7, with the D segment identity uncertain. This receptor was obtained from a woman in her thirties in good health and CMV-seropositive. Material: PBMCs. The CDR3 here reads CASSYLREQYF. The sequenced DNA is TGTGCCAGCAGTTACCTTCGGGAGCAGTACTTC.